These T cell receptor beta chains were read from a single sample in a study of T cell changes during pregnancy in multiple sclerosis. Assay: immunoSEQ multiplex PCR; the TCRdb copy retains only in-frame clones and omits some. The table has under 80,000 clones, approximately 91% seen once. Sequencing used peripheral blood, obtained in the first trimester of pregnancy. The receptors here all came from a female donor with multiple sclerosis, enrolled in a pregnancy study. Each CDR3 is given with its conserved first and last residue. Fields, in order: D gene, J gene, V gene, clone size, CDR3 DNA, CDR3 protein. A D gene is named only where the DNA matches it firmly. Size values are once, few and many counts, or a class for expanded clones, and some rows have none.

>TRBD2|TRBJ2-2|TRBV7-9|.
TGTGCCAGCAGCCCCGGACTAGCGGAGACTACGAACACCGGGGAGCTGTTTTTT
CASSPGLAETTNTGELFF
>.|TRBJ2-7|TRBV7-6|few
TGTGCCAGCAGCGCGGGCCCGAACTACGAGCAGTACTTC
CASSAGPNYEQYF
>.|TRBJ1-1|TRBV18|.
TGTGCCAGCTCACCGAACAGAGAGAGTGAAGCTTTCTTT
CASSPNRESEAFF
>.|TRBJ2-1|TRBV12-5|.
TGTGCTAGTGGTTTGGAAACGAGACAGATGAACAATGAGCAGTTCTTC
CASGLETRQMNNEQFF
>.|TRBJ2-5|TRBV18|.
TGTGCCAGCTCGGCCCGTACACAAGAGACCCAGTACTTC
CASSARTQETQYF
>TRBD1|TRBJ2-7|TRBV5-1|.
TGCGCCAGCAGCTTGGGGACAGGGACGCAGGAGCAGTACTTC
CASSLGTGTQEQYF
>.|TRBJ1-4|TRBV10-3|.
TGTGCCAGCAAAGGGACTGGGAATGAAAAACTGTTTTTT
CASKGTGNEKLFF
>TRBD2|TRBJ2-7|TRBV30|.
TGTGCCTGGAGTACTAGCGGGAGTAACTCCTACGAGCAGTACTTC
CAWSTSGSNSYEQYF
>.|TRBJ1-5|TRBV7-2|.
TGTGCCAGCAGCCTACAGGGTTCGAGCAATCAGCCCCAGCATTTT
CASSLQGSSNQPQHF
>TRBD1|TRBJ1-2|TRBV2|.
TGTGCCAGCAGCGCACAGGGGGCTGGTGTTGGCTACACCTTC
CASSAQGAGVGYTF
>.|TRBJ2-7|TRBV6-5|.
TGTGCCAGCAGTTACTCCCATTCCTACGAGCAGTACTTC
CASSYSHSYEQYF
>TRBD1|TRBJ1-4|TRBV25-1|.
TGTGCCAGCAGTCGAAGGGGGACAGGGGCTGAAAAACTGTTTTTT
CASSRRGTGAEKLFF
>TRBD2|TRBJ2-5|TRBV14|.
TGTGCCAGCAGCCAAGATGAGGGACTAGGGGTGGAGACCCAGTACTTC
CASSQDEGLGVETQYF
>.|TRBJ1-1|TRBV20-1|.
TGCAGTGCTCGAGCGGGGGGTGAAGCTTTCTTT
CSARAGGEAFF
>TRBD1|TRBJ2-2|TRBV11-2|.
TGTGCCAGCAGCTTAACCGGCGGACAGGGGTTCCCCGGGGAGCTGTTTTTT
CASSLTGGQGFPGELFF
>TRBD1|TRBJ2-7|TRBV7-9|.
TGTGCCAGCAGCCCGGGACAGGGAGGGAACGAGCAGTACTTC
CASSPGQGGNEQYF